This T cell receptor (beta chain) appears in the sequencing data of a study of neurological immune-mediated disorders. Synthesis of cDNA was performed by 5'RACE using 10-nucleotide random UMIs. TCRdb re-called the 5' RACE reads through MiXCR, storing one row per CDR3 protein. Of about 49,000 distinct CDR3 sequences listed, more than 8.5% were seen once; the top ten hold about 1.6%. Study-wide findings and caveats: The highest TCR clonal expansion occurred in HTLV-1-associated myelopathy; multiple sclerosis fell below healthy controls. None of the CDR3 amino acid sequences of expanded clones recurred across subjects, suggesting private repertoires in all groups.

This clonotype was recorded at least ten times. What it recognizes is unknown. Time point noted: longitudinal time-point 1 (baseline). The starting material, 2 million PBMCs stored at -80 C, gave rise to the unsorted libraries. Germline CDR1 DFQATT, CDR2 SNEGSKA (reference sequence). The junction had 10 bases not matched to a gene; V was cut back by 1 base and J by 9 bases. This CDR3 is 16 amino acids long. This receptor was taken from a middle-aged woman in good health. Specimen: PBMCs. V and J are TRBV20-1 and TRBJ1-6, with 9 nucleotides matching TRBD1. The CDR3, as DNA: TGCAGTGCTAGAGGGGACAGGGAGTTTCAGGGTTCACCCCTCCACTTT. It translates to CSARGDREFQGSPLHF.